This T cell receptor (beta chain) comes out of a study of blood T cell repertoires in COVID-19. The trim removed 7 bases at V and 0 bases at J, leaving 11 bases unmatched. The length of the CDR3 is 16 residues. CDR1 and CDR2 from the germline V gene are MNHEY and SMNVEV (reference sequence). TCRdb's table, derived via immunoSEQ multiplex PCR, lists solely in-frame clones and lacks some. The data contain approximately 210,000 clones, roughly 86% of them singletons. The clonotype originates from a woman aged 70-85 years with active or convalescent COVID-19. The sample was peripheral blood. The gene calls are TRBV27 and TRBJ2-7; 8 positions agree with TRBD2. The CDR3 bases are TGTGCCAGCACCTCGGGGGCGGGAGGCGTCTCCTACGAGCAGTACTTC. Amino acid sequence: CASTSGAGGVSYEQYF.